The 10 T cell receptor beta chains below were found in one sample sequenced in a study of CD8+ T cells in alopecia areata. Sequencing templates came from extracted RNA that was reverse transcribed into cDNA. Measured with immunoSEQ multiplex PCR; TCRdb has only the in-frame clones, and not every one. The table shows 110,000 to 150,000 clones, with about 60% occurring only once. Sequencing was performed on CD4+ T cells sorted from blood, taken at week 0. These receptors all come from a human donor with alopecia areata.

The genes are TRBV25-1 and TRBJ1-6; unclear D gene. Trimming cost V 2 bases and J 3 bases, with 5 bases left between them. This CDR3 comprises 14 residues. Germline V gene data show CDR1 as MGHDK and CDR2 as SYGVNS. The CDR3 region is CASSEGIYNSPLHF. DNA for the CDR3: TGTGCCAGCAGTGAAGGGATCTATAATTCACCCCTCCACTTT.

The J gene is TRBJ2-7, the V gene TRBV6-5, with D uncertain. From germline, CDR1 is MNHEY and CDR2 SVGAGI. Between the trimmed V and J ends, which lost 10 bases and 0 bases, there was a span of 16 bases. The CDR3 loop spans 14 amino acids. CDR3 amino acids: CATLSTRSSYEQYF. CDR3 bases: TGTGCCACCCTATCGACGAGGAGCTCCTACGAGCAGTACTTC.

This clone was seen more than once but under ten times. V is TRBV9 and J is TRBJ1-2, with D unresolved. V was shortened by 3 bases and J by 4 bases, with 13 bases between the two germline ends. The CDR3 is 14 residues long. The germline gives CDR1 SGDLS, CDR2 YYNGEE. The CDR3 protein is CASSAIEGSYGYTF. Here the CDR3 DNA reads TGTGCCAGCAGCGCCATCGAGGGTTCCTATGGCTACACCTTC.

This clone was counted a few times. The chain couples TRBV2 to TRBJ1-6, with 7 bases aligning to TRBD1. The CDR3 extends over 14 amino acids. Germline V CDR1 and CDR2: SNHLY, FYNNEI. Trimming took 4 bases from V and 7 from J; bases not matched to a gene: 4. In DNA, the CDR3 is TGTGCCAGCAGTGGGGGGACAGAGAATTCACCCCTCCACTTT. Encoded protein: CASSGGTENSPLHF.

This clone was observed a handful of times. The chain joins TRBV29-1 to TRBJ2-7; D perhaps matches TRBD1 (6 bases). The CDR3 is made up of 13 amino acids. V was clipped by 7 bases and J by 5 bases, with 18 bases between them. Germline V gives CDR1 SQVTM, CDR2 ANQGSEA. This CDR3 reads CSGRRSPGDEQYF. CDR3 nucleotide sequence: TGCAGCGGACGGAGGTCCCCAGGGGACGAGCAGTACTTC.

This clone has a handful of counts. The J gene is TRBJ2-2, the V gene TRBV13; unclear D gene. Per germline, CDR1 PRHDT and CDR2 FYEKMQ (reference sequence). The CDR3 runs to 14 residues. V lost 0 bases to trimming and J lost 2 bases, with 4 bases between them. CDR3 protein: CASSLGRNTGELFF. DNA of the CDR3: TGTGCCAGCAGCTTAGGAAGAAACACCGGGGAGCTGTTTTTT. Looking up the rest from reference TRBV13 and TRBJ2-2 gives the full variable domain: AAGVIQSPRHLIKEKRETATLKCYPIPRHDTVYWYQQGPGQDPQFLISFYEKMQSDKGSIPDRFSAQQFSDYHSELNMSSLELGDSALYFCASSLGRNTGELFFGEGSRLTVL.

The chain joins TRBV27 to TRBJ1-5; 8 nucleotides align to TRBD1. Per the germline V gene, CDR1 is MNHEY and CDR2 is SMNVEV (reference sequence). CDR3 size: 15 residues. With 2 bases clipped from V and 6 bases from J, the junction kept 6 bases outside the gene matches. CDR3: CASSLQGQAGQPQHF. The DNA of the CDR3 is TGTGCCAGCAGTTTACAGGGACAGGCCGGTCAGCCCCAGCATTTT.

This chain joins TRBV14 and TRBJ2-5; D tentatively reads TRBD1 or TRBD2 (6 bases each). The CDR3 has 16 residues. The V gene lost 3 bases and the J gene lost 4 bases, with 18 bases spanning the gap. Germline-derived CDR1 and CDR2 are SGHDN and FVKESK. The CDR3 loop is CASSQGLGQWRETQYF. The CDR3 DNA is TGTGCCAGCAGCCAGGGACTTGGACAGTGGCGAGAGACCCAGTACTTC.

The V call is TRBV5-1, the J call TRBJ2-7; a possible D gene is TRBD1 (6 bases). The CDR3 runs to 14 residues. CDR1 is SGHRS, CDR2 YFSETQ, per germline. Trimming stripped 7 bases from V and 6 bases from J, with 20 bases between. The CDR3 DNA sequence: TGCGCCAGCCGCAAGACAGGCCCCGGGGCCGAGCAGTACTTC. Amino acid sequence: CASRKTGPGAEQYF.

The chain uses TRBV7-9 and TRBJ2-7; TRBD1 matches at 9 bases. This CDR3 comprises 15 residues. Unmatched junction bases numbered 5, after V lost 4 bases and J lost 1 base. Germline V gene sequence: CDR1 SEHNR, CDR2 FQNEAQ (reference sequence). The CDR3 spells CASSSLGTGSYEQYF. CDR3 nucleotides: TGTGCCAGCAGCTCCCTCGGGACAGGGTCCTACGAGCAGTACTTC.